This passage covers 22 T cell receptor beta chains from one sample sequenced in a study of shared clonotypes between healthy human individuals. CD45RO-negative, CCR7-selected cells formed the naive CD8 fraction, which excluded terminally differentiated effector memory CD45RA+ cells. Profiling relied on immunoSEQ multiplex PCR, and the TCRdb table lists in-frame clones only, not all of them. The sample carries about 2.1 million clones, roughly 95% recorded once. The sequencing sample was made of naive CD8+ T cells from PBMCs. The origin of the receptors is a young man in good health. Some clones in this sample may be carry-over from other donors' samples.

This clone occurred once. The CDR3 nucleotides read TGTGCCAGCAGCGCCAAGGCAGGGGTCTACAATGAGCAGTTCTTC. Translating gives CASSAKAGVYNEQFF. V is TRBV13 and J is TRBJ2-1; D might be TRBD1 (6 bases). This CDR3 contains 15 residues. Germline-derived CDR1 and CDR2 are PRHDT and FYEKMQ (reference sequence). V was pared by 5 bases and J by 3 bases, with 14 bases between.

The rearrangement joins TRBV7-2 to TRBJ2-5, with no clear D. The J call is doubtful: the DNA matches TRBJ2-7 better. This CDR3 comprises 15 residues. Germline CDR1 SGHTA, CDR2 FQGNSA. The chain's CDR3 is CASRPTGSSSYEQYF. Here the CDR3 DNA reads TGTGCCAGCAGACCGACCGGCTCCAGCTCCTACGAGCAGTACTTC.

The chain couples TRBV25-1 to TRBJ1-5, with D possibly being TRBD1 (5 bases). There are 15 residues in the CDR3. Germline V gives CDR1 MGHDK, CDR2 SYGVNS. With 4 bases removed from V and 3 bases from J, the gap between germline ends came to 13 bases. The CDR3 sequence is CASSAGRWPNQPQHF. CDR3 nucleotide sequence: TGTGCCAGCAGTGCGGGACGGTGGCCCAATCAGCCCCAGCATTTT.

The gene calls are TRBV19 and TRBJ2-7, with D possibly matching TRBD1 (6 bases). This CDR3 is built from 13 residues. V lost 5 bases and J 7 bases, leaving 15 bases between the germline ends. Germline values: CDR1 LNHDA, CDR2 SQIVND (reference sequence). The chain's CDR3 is CASSWDTVREQYF. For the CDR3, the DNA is TGTGCCAGTAGTTGGGACACCGTCAGGGAGCAGTACTTC.

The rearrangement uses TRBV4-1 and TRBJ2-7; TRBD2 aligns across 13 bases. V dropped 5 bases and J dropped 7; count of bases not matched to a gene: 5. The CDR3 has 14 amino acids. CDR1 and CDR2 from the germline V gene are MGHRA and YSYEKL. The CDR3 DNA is TGCGCCAGCAGCGGGGGACTAGCGGGGTGGGAGCAGTACTTC. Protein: CASSGGLAGWEQYF.

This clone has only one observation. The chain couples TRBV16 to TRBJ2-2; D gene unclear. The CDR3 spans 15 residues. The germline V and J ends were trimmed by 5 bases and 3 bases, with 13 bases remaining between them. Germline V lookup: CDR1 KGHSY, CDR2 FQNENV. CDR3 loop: CASSKPTYDTGELFF. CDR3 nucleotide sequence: TGTGCCAGCAGCAAACCGACTTACGACACCGGGGAGCTGTTTTTT.

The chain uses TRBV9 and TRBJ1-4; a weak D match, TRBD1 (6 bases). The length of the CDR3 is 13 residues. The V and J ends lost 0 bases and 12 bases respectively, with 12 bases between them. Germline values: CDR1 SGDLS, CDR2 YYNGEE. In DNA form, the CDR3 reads TGTGCCAGCAGCGTAGCGTCGGAGGGGGAACTGTTTTTT. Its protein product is CASSVASEGELFF.

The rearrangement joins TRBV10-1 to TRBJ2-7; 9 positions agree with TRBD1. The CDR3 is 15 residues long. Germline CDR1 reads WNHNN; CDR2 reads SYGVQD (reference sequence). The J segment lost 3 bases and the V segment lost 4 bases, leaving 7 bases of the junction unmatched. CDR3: CASSGPTDRGYEQYF. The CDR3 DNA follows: TGCGCCAGCAGTGGACCTACGGACAGGGGCTACGAGCAGTACTTC.

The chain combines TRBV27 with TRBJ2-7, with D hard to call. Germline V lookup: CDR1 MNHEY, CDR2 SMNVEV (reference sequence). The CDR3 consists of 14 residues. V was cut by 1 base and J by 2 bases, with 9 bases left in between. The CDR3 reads CASSLFAATYEQYF. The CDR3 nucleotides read TGTGCCAGCAGTTTATTTGCAGCCACCTACGAGCAGTACTTC.

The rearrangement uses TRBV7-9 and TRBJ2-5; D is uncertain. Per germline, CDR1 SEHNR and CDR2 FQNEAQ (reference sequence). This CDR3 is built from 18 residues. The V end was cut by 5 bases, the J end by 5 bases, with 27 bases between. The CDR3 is CASSLKLFRDLGGETQYF. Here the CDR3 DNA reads TGTGCCAGCAGCCTCAAGCTGTTCCGTGACCTTGGTGGTGAGACCCAGTACTTC.

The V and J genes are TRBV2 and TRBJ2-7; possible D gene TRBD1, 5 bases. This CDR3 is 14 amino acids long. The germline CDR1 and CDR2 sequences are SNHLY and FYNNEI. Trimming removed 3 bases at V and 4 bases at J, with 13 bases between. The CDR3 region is CASSDGQGGYEQYF. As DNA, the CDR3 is TGTGCCAGCAGTGACGGTCAGGGCGGTTACGAGCAGTACTTC.

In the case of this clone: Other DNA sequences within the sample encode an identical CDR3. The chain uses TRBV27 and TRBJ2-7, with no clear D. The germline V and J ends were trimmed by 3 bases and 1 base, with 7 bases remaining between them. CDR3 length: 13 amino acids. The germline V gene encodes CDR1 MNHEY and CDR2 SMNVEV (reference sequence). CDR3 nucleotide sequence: TGTGCCAGCAGTTTTGGTGGTTCCTACGAGCAGTACTTC. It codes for CASSFGGSYEQYF.

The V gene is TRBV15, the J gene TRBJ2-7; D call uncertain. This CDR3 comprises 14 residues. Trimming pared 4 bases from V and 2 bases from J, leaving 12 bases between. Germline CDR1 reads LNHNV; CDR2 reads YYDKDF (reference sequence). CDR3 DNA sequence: TGTGCCACCAGCACTCGGACGGAAACCTACGAGCAGTACTTC. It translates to CATSTRTETYEQYF.

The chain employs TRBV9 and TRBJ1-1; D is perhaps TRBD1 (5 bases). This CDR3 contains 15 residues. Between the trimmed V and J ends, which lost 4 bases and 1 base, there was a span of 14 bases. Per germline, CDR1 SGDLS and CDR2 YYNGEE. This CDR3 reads CASSLGGGKNTEAFF. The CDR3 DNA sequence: TGTGCCAGCAGCCTTGGGGGAGGAAAGAACACTGAAGCTTTCTTT.

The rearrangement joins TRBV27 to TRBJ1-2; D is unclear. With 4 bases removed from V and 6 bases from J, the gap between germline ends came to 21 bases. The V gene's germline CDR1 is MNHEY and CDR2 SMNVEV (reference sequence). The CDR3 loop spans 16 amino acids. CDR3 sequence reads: CASSSTVGQFVDGYTF. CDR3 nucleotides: TGTGCCAGCAGTTCCACCGTGGGCCAGTTCGTAGATGGCTACACCTTC.

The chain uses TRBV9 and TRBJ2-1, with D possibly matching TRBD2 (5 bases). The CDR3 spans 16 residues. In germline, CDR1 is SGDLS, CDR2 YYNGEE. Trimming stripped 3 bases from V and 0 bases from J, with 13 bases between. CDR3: CASSAIAWSSYNEQFF. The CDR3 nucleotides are TGTGCCAGCAGCGCGATAGCGTGGAGCTCCTACAATGAGCAGTTCTTC.

This CDR3 reads CASSSTGTGFYEQYF. For the CDR3, the DNA is TGTGCCAGCAGCTCCACCGGGACAGGGTTTTACGAGCAGTACTTC. This chain joins TRBV7-2 and TRBJ2-7; 9 bases are shared with TRBD1. The CDR3 contains 15 residues. J gave up 4 bases and V 4 bases, and 8 bases lay outside the gene matches. The germline V gene has CDR1 SGHTA and CDR2 FQGNSA. The whole variable domain, filled in from reference TRBV7-2 and TRBJ2-7, reads GAGVSQSPSNKVTEKGKDVELRCDPISGHTALYWYRQSLGQGLEFLIYFQGNSAPDKSGLPSDRFSAERTGGSVSTLTIQRTQQEDSAVYLCASSSTGTGFYEQYFGPGTRLTVT.

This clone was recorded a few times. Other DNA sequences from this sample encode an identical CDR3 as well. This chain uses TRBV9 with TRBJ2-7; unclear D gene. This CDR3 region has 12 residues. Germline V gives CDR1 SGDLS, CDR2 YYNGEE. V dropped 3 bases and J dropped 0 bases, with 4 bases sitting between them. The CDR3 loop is CASSGDSYEQYF. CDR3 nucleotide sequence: TGTGCCAGCAGCGGAGACTCCTACGAGCAGTACTTC.

CDR3 nucleotides: TGTGCCAGCAGCCGCAACACAGATACGCAGTATTTT. Translation: CASSRNTDTQYF. The rearrangement joins TRBV9 to TRBJ2-3; D gene ambiguous. CDR3 size: 12 residues. Germline CDR1 is SGDLS and CDR2 is YYNGEE. The V end was cut by 4 bases, the J end by 2 bases, with 5 bases between.

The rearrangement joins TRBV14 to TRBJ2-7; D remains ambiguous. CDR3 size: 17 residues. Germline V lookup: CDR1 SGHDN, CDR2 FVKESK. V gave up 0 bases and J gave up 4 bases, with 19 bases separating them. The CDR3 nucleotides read TGTGCCAGCAGCCAAGATGGCCCCCGGCAGGAGTCGTACGAGCAGTACTTC. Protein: CASSQDGPRQESYEQYF.

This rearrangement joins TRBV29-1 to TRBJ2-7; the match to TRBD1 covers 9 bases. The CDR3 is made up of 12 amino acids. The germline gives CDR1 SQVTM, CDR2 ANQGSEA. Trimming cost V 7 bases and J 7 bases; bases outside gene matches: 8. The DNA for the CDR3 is TGCAGCGCCGGCGACAGGGGGTGGGAGCAGTACTTC. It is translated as CSAGDRGWEQYF.

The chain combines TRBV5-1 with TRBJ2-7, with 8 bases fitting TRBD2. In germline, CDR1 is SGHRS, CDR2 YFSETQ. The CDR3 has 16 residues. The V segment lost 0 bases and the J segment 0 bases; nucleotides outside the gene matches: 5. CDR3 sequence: CASSLEGGTSSYEQYF. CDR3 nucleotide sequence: TGCGCCAGCAGCTTGGAGGGCGGGACTAGCTCCTACGAGCAGTACTTC.